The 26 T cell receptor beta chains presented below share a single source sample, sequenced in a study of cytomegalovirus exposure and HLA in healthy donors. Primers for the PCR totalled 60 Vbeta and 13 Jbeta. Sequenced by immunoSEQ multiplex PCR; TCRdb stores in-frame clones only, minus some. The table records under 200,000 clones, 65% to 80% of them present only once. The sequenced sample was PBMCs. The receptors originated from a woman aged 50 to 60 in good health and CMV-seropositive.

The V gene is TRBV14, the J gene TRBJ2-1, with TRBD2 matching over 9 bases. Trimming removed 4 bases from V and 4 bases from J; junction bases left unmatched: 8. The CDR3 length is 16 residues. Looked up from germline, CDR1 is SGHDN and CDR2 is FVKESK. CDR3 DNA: TGTGCCAGCAGCCCCCTGGCGGGGGGGACATACAATGAGCAGTTCTTC. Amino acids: CASSPLAGGTYNEQFF.

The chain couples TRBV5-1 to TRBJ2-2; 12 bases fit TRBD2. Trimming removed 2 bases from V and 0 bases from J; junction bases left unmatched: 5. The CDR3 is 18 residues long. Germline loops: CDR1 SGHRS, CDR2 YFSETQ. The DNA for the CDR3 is TGCGCCAGCAGCTTCACTAGCGGGGGGCCTTCGAACACCGGGGAGCTGTTTTTT. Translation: CASSFTSGGPSNTGELFF.

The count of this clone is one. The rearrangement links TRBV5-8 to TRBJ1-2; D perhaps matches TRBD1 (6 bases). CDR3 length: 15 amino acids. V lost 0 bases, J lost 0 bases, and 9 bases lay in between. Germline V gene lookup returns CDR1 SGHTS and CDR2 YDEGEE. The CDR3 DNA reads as TGTGCCAGCAGCTTGGCCGGGACACCTAACTATGGCTACACCTTC. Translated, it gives CASSLAGTPNYGYTF.

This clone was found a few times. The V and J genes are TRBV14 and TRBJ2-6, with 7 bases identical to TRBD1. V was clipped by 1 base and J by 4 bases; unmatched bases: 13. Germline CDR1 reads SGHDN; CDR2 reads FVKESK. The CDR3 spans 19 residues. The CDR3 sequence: CASSQGGRGPPTGANVLTF. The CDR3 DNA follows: TGTGCCAGCAGCCAAGGGGGAAGGGGGCCCCCCACCGGGGCCAACGTCCTGACTTTC.

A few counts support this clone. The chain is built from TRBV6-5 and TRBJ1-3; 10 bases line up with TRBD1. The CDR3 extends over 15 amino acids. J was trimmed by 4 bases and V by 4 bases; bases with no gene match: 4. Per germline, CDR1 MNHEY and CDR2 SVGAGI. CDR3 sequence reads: CASSWDRGTGNTIYF. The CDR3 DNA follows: TGTGCCAGCAGTTGGGACAGGGGAACAGGAAACACCATATATTTT.

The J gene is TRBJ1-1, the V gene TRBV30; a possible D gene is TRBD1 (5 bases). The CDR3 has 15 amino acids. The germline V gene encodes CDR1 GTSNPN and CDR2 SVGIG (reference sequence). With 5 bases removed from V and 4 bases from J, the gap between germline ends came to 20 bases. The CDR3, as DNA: TGTGCCTGGGGCGAATACAGGCTGGAAGGCACTGAAGCTTTCTTT. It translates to CAWGEYRLEGTEAFF.

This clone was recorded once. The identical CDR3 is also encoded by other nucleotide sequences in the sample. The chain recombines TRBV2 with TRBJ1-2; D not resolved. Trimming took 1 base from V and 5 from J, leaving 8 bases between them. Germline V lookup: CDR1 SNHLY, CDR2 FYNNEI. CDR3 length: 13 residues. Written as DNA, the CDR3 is TGTGCCAGCAGTGAAGGACGGGGATATGGCTACACCTTC. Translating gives CASSEGRGYGYTF.

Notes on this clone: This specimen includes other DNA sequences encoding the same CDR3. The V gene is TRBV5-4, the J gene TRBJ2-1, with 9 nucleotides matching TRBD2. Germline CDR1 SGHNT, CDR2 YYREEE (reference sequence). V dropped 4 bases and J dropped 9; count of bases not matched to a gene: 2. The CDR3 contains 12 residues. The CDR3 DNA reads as TGTGCCAGCAGCGGAGCGGGGGGTGAGCAGTTCTTC. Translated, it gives CASSGAGGEQFF.

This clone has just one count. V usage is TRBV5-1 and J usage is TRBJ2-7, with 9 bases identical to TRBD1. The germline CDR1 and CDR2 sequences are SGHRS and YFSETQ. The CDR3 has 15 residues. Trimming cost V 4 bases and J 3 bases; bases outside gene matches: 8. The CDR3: CASSLQPGQGYEQYF. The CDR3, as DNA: TGCGCCAGCAGCCTACAACCGGGACAGGGCTACGAGCAGTACTTC.

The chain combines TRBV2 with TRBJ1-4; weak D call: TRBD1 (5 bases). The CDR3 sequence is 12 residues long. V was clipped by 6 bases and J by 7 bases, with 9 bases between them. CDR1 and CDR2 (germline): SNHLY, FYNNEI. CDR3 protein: CASRTRGEKLFF. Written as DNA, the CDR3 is TGTGCCAGCAGGACAAGGGGTGAAAAACTGTTTTTT. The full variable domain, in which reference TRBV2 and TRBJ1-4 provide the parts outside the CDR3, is EPEVTQTPSHQVTQMGQEVILRCVPISNHLYFYWYRQILGQKVEFLVSFYNNEISEKSEIFDDQFSVERPDGSNFTLKIRSTKLEDSAMYFCASRTRGEKLFFGSGTQLSVL.

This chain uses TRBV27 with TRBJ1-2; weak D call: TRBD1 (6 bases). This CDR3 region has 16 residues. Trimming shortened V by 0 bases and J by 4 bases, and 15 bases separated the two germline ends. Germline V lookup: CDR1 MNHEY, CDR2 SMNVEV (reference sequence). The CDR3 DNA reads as TGTGCCAGCAGTTTATCGTGGACAGCGACACTCTATGGCTACACCTTC. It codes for CASSLSWTATLYGYTF.

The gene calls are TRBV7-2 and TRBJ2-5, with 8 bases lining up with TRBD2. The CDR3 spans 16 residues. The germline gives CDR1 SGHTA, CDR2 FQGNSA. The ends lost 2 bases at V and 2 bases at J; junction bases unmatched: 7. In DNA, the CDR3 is TGTGCCAGCAGCTTATGGTTTAGCGGGGAACAAGAGACCCAGTACTTC. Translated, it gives CASSLWFSGEQETQYF.

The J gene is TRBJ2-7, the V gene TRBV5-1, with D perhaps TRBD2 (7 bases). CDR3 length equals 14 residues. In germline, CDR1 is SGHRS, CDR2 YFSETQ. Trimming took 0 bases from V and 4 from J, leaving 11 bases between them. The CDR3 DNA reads TGCGCCAGCAGCTTGGTGGGGGGGGCTTACGAGCAGTACTTC. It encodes CASSLVGGAYEQYF.

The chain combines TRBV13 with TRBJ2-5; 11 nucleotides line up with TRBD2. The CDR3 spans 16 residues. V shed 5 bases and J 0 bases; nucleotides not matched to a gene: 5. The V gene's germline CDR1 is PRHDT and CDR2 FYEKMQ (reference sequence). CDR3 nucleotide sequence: TGTGCCAGCAGCGACTCTAGCGGGGGGAACCAAGAGACCCAGTACTTC. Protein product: CASSDSSGGNQETQYF.

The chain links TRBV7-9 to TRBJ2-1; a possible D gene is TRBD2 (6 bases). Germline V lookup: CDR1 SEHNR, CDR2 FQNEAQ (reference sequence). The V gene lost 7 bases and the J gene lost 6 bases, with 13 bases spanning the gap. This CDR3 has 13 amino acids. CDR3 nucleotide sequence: TGTGCCAGCAATCGAGGGACTTTCAATGAGCAGTTCTTC. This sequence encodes CASNRGTFNEQFF. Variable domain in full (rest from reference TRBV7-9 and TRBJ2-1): DTGVSQNPRHKITKRGQNVTFRCDPISEHNRLYWYRQTLGQGPEFLTYFQNEAQLEKSRLLSDRFSAERPKGSFSTLEIQRTEQGDSAMYLCASNRGTFNEQFFGPGTRLTVL.

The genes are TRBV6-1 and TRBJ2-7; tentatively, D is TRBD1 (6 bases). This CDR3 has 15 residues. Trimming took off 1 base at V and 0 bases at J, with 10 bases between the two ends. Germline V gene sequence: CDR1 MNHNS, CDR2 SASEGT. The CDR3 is CASSEGWDNSYEQYF. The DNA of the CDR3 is TGTGCCAGCAGTGAAGGATGGGACAACTCCTACGAGCAGTACTTC.

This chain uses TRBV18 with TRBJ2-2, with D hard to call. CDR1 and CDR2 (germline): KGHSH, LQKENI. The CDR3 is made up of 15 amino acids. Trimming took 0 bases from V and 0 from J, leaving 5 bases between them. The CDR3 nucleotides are TGTGCCAGCTCACCACCCCAGTCGAACACCGGGGAGCTGTTTTTT. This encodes CASSPPQSNTGELFF.

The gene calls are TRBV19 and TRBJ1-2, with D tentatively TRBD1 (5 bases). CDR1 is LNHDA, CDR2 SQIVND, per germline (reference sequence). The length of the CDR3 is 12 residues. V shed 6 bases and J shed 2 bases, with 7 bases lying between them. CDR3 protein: CASRAGNYGYTF. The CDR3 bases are TGTGCCAGTAGGGCAGGGAACTATGGCTACACCTTC. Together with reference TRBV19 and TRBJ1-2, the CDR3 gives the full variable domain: DGGITQSPKYLFRKEGQNVTLSCEQNLNHDAMYWYRQDPGQGLRLIYYSQIVNDFQKGDIAEGYSVSREKKESFPLTVTSAQKNPTAFYLCASRAGNYGYTFGSGTRLTVV.

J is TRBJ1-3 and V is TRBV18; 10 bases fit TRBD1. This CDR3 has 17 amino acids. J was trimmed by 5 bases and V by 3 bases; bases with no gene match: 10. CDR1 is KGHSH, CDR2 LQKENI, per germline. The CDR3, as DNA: TGTGCCAGCTCACCTGTCCGGGACAGGGGATATCGAAACACCATATATTTT. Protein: CASSPVRDRGYRNTIYF.

The CDR3 coding sequence is TGTGCCAGCAGTTTCTATGGTAGGAACACTGAAGCTTTCTTT. It codes for CASSFYGRNTEAFF. The V call is TRBV6-5, the J call TRBJ1-1, with unresolved D. CDR3 length: 14 residues. Per germline, CDR1 MNHEY and CDR2 SVGAGI. With 4 bases removed from V and 1 base from J, the gap between germline ends came to 10 bases.

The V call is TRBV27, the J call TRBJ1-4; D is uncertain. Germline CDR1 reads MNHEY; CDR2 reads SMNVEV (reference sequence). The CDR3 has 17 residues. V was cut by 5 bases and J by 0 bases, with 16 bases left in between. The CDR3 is CASSEDSPGATNEKLFF. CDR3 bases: TGTGCCAGCAGTGAAGATTCCCCGGGAGCAACTAATGAAAAACTGTTTTTT.

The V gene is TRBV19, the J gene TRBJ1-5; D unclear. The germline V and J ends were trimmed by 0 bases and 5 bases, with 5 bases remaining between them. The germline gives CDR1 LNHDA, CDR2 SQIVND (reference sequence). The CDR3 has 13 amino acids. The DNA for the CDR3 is TGTGCCAGTAGTATAGATTATCATCAGCCCCAGCATTTT. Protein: CASSIDYHQPQHF.

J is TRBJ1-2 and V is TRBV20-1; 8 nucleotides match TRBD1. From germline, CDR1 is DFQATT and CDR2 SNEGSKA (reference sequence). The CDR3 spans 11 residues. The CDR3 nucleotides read TGCACGGACAGGGCCTCCTATGGCTACACCTTC. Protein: CTDRASYGYTF.

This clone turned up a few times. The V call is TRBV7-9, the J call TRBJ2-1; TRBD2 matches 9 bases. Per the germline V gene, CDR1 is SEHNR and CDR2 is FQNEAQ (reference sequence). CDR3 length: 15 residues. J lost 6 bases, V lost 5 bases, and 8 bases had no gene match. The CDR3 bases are TGTGCCAGCAGCCCGCTAGCGGGGTCGCCCAATGAGCAGTTCTTC. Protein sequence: CASSPLAGSPNEQFF.

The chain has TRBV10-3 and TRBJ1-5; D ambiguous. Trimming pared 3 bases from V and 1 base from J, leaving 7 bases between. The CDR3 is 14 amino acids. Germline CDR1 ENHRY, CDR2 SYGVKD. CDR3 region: CAISETMSNQPQHF. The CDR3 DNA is TGTGCCATCAGTGAAACAATGAGCAATCAGCCCCAGCATTTT.

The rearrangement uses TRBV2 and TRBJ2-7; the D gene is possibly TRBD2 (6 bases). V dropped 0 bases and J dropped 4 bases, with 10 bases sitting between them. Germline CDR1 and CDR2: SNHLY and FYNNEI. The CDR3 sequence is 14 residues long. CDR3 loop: CASSEAGGNYEQYF. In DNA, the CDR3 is TGTGCCAGCAGTGAAGCTGGGGGGAATTACGAGCAGTACTTC.